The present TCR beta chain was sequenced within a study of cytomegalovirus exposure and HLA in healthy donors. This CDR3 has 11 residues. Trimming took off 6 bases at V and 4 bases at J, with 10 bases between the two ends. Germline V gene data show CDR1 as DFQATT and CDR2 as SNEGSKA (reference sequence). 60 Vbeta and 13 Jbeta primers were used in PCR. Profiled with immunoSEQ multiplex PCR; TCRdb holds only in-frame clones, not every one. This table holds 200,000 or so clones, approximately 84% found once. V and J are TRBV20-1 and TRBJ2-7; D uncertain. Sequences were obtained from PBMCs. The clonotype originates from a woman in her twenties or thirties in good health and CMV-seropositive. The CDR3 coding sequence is TGCAGTGCGTCTGGAGTATACGAGCAGTACTTC. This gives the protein CSASGVYEQYF.